This is a list of T cell receptor beta chains from one sample in a study of cytomegalovirus exposure and HLA in healthy donors. Measured with immunoSEQ multiplex PCR; TCRdb has only the in-frame clones, and not every one. The sample lists about 100,000 clones; roughly four fifths were seen once. Input material: PBMCs. The receptors shown here come from a male donor in good health and CMV-seropositive. The conserved cysteine and the conserved F or W are not part of the CDR3 here.

cdr3_aa j_call cdr3_length v_call
ASSLGLAGVASTDTQY TRBJ2-3 16 TRBV11-3
ASSYFGEQY TRBJ2-7 9 TRBV2
ASSDAQNRGGYETQY TRBJ2-5 15 TRBV25-1
ASSPRTEFNAEQY TRBJ2-7 13 TRBV5-4
ASSQDRGYEQY TRBJ2-7 11 TRBV4-2
ASSALKAGGYNEQF TRBJ2-1 14 TRBV11-3
AISAGLSTDTQY TRBJ2-3 12 TRBV10-3
ATSRSRQGAEETQY TRBJ2-5 14 TRBV15
ASSGFTGTGINQPQH TRBJ1-5 15 TRBV10-1
ASRDRGDLGYGYT TRBJ1-2 13 TRBV19
ASSLAGTGVSTDTQY TRBJ2-3 15 TRBV11-3
ASIKGGGSYNEQF TRBJ2-1 13 TRBV27
ASSQAAVRGGEETQY TRBJ2-5 15 TRBV4-2
ASSWASGGRETQY TRBJ2-5 13 TRBV27
ASTGMAGGDYEQY TRBJ2-7 13 TRBV6-5
ASSLEGTSYSGANVLT TRBJ2-6 16 TRBV7-2
ASNSQGREQY TRBJ2-7 10 TRBV19